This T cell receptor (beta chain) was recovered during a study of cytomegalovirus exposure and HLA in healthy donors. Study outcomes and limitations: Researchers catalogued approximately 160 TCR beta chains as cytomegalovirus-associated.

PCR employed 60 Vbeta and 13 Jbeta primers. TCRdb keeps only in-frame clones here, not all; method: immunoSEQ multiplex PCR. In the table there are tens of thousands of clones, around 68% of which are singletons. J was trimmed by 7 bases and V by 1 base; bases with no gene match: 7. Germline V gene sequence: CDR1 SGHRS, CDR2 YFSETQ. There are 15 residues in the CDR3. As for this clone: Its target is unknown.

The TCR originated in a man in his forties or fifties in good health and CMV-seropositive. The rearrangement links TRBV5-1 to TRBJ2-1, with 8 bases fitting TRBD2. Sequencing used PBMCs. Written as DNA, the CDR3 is TGCGCCAGCAGCTTGCCTCGGACTAGCTTGAATGAGCAGTTCTTC. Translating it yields CASSLPRTSLNEQFF.